Described below is a single TCR beta chain sequence and its context. The antigen remains undetermined. These data come from a study of graft-versus-host responses after intestinal transplantation. Study background: Each patient got anti-thymocyte globulin induction, then tacrolimus and steroids for around 3 years.

Germline V gene lookup returns CDR1 GTSNPN and CDR2 SVGIG (reference sequence). V shed 2 bases and J 0 bases; nucleotides not matched to a gene: 4. The CDR3 has 14 amino acids. The data were produced by immunoSEQ multiplex PCR, yet TCRdb's version contains in-frame clones alone and is incomplete. This table has about 50,000 clones, nearly 95% appearing once. Whole-study results and caveats: Within the allografts of patients who had graft-donor T cell macrochimerism, graft-versus-host to host-versus-graft clonal ratios were high. Marrow from the recipient contained GvH clones, some of which had appeared first in ileum or blood.

The V and J genes are TRBV30 and TRBJ2-7; 7 positions match TRBD2. Sequencing used unstimulated CD4+ T cells sorted from spleen or lymph node cells, obtained before transplant. The clonotype was recovered from a human donor who was the organ donor for an intestinal transplant. CDR3 in DNA: TGTGCCTGGAGTACTACTAGCGTCTCCTACGAGCAGTACTTC. This gives the protein CAWSTTSVSYEQYF.